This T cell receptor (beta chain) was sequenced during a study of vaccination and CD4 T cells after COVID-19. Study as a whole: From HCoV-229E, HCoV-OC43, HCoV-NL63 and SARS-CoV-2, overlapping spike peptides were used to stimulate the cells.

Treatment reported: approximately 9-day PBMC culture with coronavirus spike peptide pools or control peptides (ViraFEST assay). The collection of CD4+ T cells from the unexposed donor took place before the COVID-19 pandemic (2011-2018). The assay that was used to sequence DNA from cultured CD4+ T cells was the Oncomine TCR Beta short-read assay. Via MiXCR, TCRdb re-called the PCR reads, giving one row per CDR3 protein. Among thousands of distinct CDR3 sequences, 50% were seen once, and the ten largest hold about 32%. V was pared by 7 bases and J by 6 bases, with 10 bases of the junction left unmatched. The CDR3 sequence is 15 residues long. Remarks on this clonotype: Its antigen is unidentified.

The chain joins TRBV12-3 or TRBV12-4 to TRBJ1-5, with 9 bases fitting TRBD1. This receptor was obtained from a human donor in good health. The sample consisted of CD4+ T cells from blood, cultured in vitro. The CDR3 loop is CASTTGTGSIQPQHF. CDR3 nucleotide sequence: TGTGCCAGCACCACCGGGACAGGGTCAATTCAGCCCCAGCATTTT.